Detailed here is one TCR beta chain. The antigen remains undetermined. This entry comes from a study of PD-L1 blockade in urothelial cancer. Looking at the study overall: At 3 weeks (second dose) and 6 weeks after starting treatment, blood was analyzed.

Study-wide points: In blood sampled pretreatment, TCR clonality below the median predicted better survival.

Stated time point: pretreatment peripheral blood. Patients had urothelial carcinoma that was locally advanced or metastatic. Germline CDR1 reads PRHDT; CDR2 reads FYEKMQ (reference sequence). The CDR3 length is 15 residues. Germline trimming cut 5 bases from V and 7 bases from J; bases unmatched to any gene: 5. Produced via immunoSEQ multiplex PCR; TCRdb's table is partial and in-frame only. The data show approximately 63,000 clones, roughly four fifths seen once. The TCR sequence derives from a man between 65 and 85 years old with urothelial cancer. The chain has TRBV13 and TRBJ2-2, with 12 bases matching TRBD2. The sequencing used PBMCs, collected around atezolizumab (anti-PD-L1) treatment. The CDR3 reads CASSTSGRKVGELFF. For the CDR3, the DNA is TGTGCCAGCAGCACTAGCGGGAGGAAAGTCGGGGAGCTGTTTTTT. Full variable domain (remainder filled in from reference TRBV13 and TRBJ2-2): AAGVIQSPRHLIKEKRETATLKCYPIPRHDTVYWYQQGPGQDPQFLISFYEKMQSDKGSIPDRFSAQQFSDYHSELNMSSLELGDSALYFCASSTSGRKVGELFFGEGSRLTVL.